Listed below are T cell receptor beta chains from one sample, sequenced in a study of T-cell reconstitution after alpha-beta-depleted transplantation in children. TCRdb reprocessed the PCR reads with MiXCR, giving one entry per CDR3 protein. This sample yields about 270,000 distinct CDR3 sequences, of which 9.9% are seen a single time; over 9% belongs to the top ten. The sequencing here drew on PBMCs from the stem cell graft donor, taken from the stem cell graft. Source of these receptors: a human donor who donated a stem cell graft to a child with SCID. The CDR3 runs from the conserved cysteine through the conserved F or W. The order of the fields is D gene, V gene, clone size, J gene, CDR3 DNA, CDR3 protein. A D gene is named only where the DNA matches it firmly. A clone size is listed for some rows: how often the clone was seen (once, few, many), or a class if it is expanded.

>-|TRBV12-3/TRBV12-4|few|TRBJ1-2
TGTGCCAGCGATTCCGGGACCTACCTGGGTGGCTACACCTTC
CASDSGTYLGGYTF
>-|TRBV18|few|TRBJ2-7
TGTGCCAGCTCATTATACTATGGTGTCTACGAGCAGTACTTC
CASSLYYGVYEQYF
>TRBD2|TRBV3-1|few|TRBJ2-7
TGTGCCAGCAGCCACGTCCCGGGACTAGCGGGGGGGAACGAGCAGTACTTC
CASSHVPGLAGGNEQYF
>-|TRBV12-3/TRBV12-4|-|TRBJ1-6
TGTGCCAGCAGTTTCCGGGACGTTAAAAATTCACCCCTCCACTTT
CASSFRDVKNSPLHF
>TRBD2|TRBV12-3/TRBV12-4|few|TRBJ2-3
TGTGCCAGCAACCGAAGACTAGCGGGCCGTATGGATACGCAGTATTTT
CASNRRLAGRMDTQYF
>TRBD2|TRBV20-1|few|TRBJ2-7
TGCAGTGCCAGGGCCCCGGGAGGGGGCGAGCAGTACTTC
CSARAPGGGEQYF
>-|TRBV5-1|-|TRBJ2-1
TGCGCCAGCAGGTCCGGGACGCCTGGTTACAATGAGCAGTTCTTC
CASRSGTPGYNEQFF
>-|TRBV19|few|TRBJ2-1
TGTGCCAGTAGTATTTTAAGGGGCAATGAGCAGTTCTTC
CASSILRGNEQFF
>-|TRBV6-1|few|TRBJ1-2
TGTGCCAGCAGTGATATTGACAGTTACCCATTCTATGGCTACACCTTC
CASSDIDSYPFYGYTF
>-|TRBV9|few|TRBJ2-5
TGTGCCAGCAGCGTAGGGACTACCCAAGAGACCCAGTACTTC
CASSVGTTQETQYF
>-|TRBV5-1|few|TRBJ2-2
TGCGCCAGCAGCTTGGGCCAGGGGATCACCGGGGAGCTGTTTTTT
CASSLGQGITGELFF
>-|TRBV7-3|many|TRBJ2-1
TGTGCCAGCAGTTTAACCAATGAGCAGTTCTTC
CASSLTNEQFF
>TRBD2|TRBV5-6|few|TRBJ2-7
TGTGCCAGCAGCTTCGGACCAAGCGGGGACCGTAGTATCTACGAGCAGTACTTC
CASSFGPSGDRSIYEQYF
>-|TRBV28|-|TRBJ1-2
TGTGCCAGCAGCCCAGACTCCGCCTATGGCTACACCTTC
CASSPDSAYGYTF
>-|TRBV3-1|few|TRBJ2-7
TGTGCCAGCAGCCAAGATCTTTTCGGGGCGGGCGAGCAGTACTTC
CASSQDLFGAGEQYF
>-|TRBV27|-|TRBJ2-4
TGTGCCAGCAGCACCGCGGATGCCAAAAACATTCAGTACTTC
CASSTADAKNIQYF
>-|TRBV6-5|-|TRBJ1-3
TGTGCCAGCAGTTACTCTAGGGACAAACCTGGAAACACCATATATTTT
CASSYSRDKPGNTIYF
>-|TRBV10-3|-|TRBJ1-6
TGTGCCATCAGTGATGATGGATATAATTCACCCCTCCACTTT
CAISDDGYNSPLHF
>-|TRBV28|few|TRBJ2-7
TGTGCCAGCAGTTTGCTGGGACCCCTTTTGGACGAGCAGTACTTC
CASSLLGPLLDEQYF
>TRBD2|TRBV12-3/TRBV12-4|-|TRBJ2-2
TGTGCCTCTCGATCGGGGGGGGCAATTTCCGGGGAGCTGTTTTTT
CASRSGGAISGELFF
>-|TRBV6-4|-|TRBJ2-1
TGTGCCAGCAGAACCAGTCGGATGGGAAATGAGCAGTTCTTC
CASRTSRMGNEQFF
>-|TRBV5-1|few|TRBJ2-7
TGCGCCAGCAGCTTGGTCCCCTCCTACGAGCAGTACTTC
CASSLVPSYEQYF
>TRBD2|TRBV12-3/TRBV12-4|few|TRBJ2-7
TGTGCCAGCAGCAACCGGGGACTAGCGCACTCCTACGAGCAGTACTTC
CASSNRGLAHSYEQYF
>-|TRBV7-2|many|TRBJ2-2
TGTGCCAGCAGCTCCGACCTTTCGACAGTCGCCGGGGAGCTGTTTTTT
CASSSDLSTVAGELFF
>-|TRBV25-1|many|TRBJ2-7
TGTGCCAGCAGTTTAACAGGAACCTACGAGCAGTACTTC
CASSLTGTYEQYF
>TRBD2|TRBV12-3/TRBV12-4|many|TRBJ2-3
TGTGCCAGCAGTTTACTAGCGGCAGATACGCAGTATTTT
CASSLLAADTQYF
>-|TRBV5-1|many|TRBJ1-3
TGCGCCAGCAGCTTGGAAGGTCAAAAAGCTGGAAACACCATATATTTT
CASSLEGQKAGNTIYF
>TRBD2|TRBV11-1|-|TRBJ2-1
TGTGCCAGCAGCCCGACAGCGACTAGCGGGGAAAGCTCCTACAATGAGCAGTTCTTC
CASSPTATSGESSYNEQFF
>-|TRBV7-3|-|TRBJ1-2
TGTGCCAGCAGCTTTGGGCCTACTAACTATGGCTACACCTTC
CASSFGPTNYGYTF
>-|TRBV12-3/TRBV12-4|few|TRBJ2-5
TGTGCCAGCAGTTTCGCACTCCTAGGTTCGGAGACCCAGTACTTC
CASSFALLGSETQYF
>-|TRBV20-1|-|TRBJ2-7
TGCAGTGCTGGAGGACCTCGGGAGCAGTACTTC
CSAGGPREQYF
>-|TRBV7-9|-|TRBJ1-6
TGTGCCAGCGGGGGGGGGGATAATAATTCACCCCTCCACTTT
CASGGGDNNSPLHF
>TRBD2|TRBV6-1|many|TRBJ2-4
TGTGCCAGCACCCCCGGGCTAGCGGGGGGGAAAAACATTCAGTACTTC
CASTPGLAGGKNIQYF
>-|TRBV5-1|few|TRBJ1-4
TGCGCCAGCAGCTTGGCTGCCCAGGATAATGAAAAACTGTTTTTT
CASSLAAQDNEKLFF
>-|TRBV6-5|few|TRBJ1-2
TGTGCCAGCAGTTATCGCCCGGGGGCGTTGTATGGCTACACCTTC
CASSYRPGALYGYTF
>TRBD2|TRBV9|-|TRBJ2-3
TGTGCCAGCAGCGTAGTCCCTAGCGGGGCACAAGGAGATACGCAGTATTTT
CASSVVPSGAQGDTQYF
>TRBD1|TRBV9|-|TRBJ2-3
TGTGCCAGCAGCGTAGACGGGACAGGGCTCACAGATACGCAGTATTTT
CASSVDGTGLTDTQYF
>-|TRBV29-1|-|TRBJ2-1
TGCAGCGTTGACGGGCTGGCGCGGAGCTCCTACAATGAGCAGTTCTTC
CSVDGLARSSYNEQFF
>-|TRBV9|-|TRBJ2-1
TGTGCCAGCAGCGTATCGGGGGTAGGCAATGAGCAGTTCTTC
CASSVSGVGNEQFF
>-|TRBV29-1|few|TRBJ1-1
TGCAGCGTTGAAGATTACAGTGAAGCTTTCTTT
CSVEDYSEAFF
>-|TRBV6-5|-|TRBJ2-7
TGTGCCAGCAGTTGGGGAAGGGCTCAGACCTACGAGCAGTACTTC
CASSWGRAQTYEQYF
>-|TRBV7-2|-|TRBJ2-5
TGTGCCAGCAGCAGAAGATCCTCCCGAGAAGAGACCCAGTACTTC
CASSRRSSREETQYF
>-|TRBV7-9|-|TRBJ2-3
TGTGCCAGCAGCTCCCAGGGGAGTCTCACAGATACGCAGTATTTT
CASSSQGSLTDTQYF
>TRBD2|TRBV20-1|few|TRBJ2-5
TGCAGTGCTAGAGATGGTCTAGCGGGGGGGACCCAGTACTTC
CSARDGLAGGTQYF
>TRBD2|TRBV12-3/TRBV12-4|-|TRBJ2-7
TGTGCCAGCAGTTGGCGGGGGACCTCCTACGAGCAGTACTTC
CASSWRGTSYEQYF
>TRBD2|TRBV7-3|few|TRBJ2-1
TGTGCCAGCAGCCAGCGGGGGGCCCAATTGAAGCAGTTCTTC
CASSQRGAQLKQFF
>-|TRBV7-9|-|TRBJ1-2
TGTGCCAGCAGCTTAGTCCCCACAGGGAGGCTAGGCTATGGCTACACCTTC
CASSLVPTGRLGYGYTF
>-|TRBV29-1|few|TRBJ2-3
TGCAGCGTTGGGGGCGGGGACCCAGATACGCAGTATTTT
CSVGGGDPDTQYF
>-|TRBV5-1|few|TRBJ2-7
TGCGCCAGCAGCTTGGCGGCAGGGGTAGGGGCCTACGAGCAGTACTTC
CASSLAAGVGAYEQYF
>TRBD2|TRBV7-9|-|TRBJ2-1
TGTGCCAGCAGCTTAGGGGAGGGAAAGGGCAATGAGCAGTTCTTC
CASSLGEGKGNEQFF
>-|TRBV7-2|-|TRBJ2-5
TGTGCCAGCGTCCGCGGGGGCCCCCAAGAGACCAAGTACTTC
CASVRGGPQETKYF
>-|TRBV11-2|-|TRBJ2-5
TGTGCCAGCAGCTCTATGGCTGAGACCCAGTACTTC
CASSSMAETQYF
>TRBD1|TRBV20-1|few|TRBJ1-5
TGCAGTGCCGGACAGGGGGGTCAGCCCCAGCATTTT
CSAGQGGQPQHF
>-|TRBV12-3/TRBV12-4|few|TRBJ1-5
TGTGCCAGCAGGGTACAGGGTGGGATTGATCAGCCCCAGCATTTT
CASRVQGGIDQPQHF